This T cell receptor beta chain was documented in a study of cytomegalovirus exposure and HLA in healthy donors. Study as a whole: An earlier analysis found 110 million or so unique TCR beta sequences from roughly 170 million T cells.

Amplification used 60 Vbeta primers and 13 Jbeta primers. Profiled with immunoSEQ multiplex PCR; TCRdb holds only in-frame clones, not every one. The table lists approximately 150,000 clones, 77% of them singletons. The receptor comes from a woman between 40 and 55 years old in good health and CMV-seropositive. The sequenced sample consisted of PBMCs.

The CDR3 sequence is CASKGGGRVEQFF. The CDR3 DNA sequence: TGTGCCAGCAAAGGGGGCGGCCGCGTTGAGCAGTTCTTC. The chain carries TRBV11-2 and TRBJ2-1, with TRBD1 matching 7 bases. The trim removed 7 bases at V and 9 bases at J, leaving 9 bases unmatched. Germline V gene lookup returns CDR1 SGHAT and CDR2 FQNNGV. This CDR3 spans 13 amino acids.